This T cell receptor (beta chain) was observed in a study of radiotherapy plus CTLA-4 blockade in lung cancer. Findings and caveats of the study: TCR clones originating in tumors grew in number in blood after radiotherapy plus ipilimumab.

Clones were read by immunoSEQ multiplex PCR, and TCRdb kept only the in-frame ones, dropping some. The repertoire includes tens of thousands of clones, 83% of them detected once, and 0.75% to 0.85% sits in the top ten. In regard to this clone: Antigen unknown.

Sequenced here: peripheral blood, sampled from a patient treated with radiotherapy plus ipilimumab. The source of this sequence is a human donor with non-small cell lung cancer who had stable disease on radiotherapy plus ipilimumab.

CDR3 sequence (DNA): TGTGCCAGCAGTCCTCGTATTTCTGCCAGCAATCAGCCCCAGCATTTT. As protein: CASSPRISASNQPQHF. The chain has TRBV27 and TRBJ1-5; no reliable D call. Trimming cost V 5 bases and J 1 base, with 15 bases left between them. Per germline, CDR1 MNHEY and CDR2 SMNVEV (reference sequence). This CDR3 has 16 residues.